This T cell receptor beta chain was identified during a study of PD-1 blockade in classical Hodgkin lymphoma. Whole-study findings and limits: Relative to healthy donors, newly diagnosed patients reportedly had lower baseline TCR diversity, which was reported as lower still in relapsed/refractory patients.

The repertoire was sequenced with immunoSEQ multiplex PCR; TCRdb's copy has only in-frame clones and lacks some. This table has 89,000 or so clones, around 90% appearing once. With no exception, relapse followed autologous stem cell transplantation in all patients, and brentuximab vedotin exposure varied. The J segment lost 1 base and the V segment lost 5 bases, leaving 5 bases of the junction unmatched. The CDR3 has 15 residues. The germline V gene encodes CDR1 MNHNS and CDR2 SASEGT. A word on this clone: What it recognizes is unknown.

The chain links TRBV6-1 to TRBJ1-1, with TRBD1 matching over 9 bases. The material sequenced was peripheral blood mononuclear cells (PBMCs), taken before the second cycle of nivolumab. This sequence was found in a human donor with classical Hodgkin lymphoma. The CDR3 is CASSTWGQGNTEAFF. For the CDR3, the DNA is TGTGCCAGCAGTACTTGGGGACAGGGGAACACTGAAGCTTTCTTT.